This T cell receptor (beta chain) was sequenced in a study of regulatory dendritic cells for organ transplantation. Germline CDR1 ENHRY, CDR2 SYGVKD. V shed 6 bases and J 1 base; nucleotides not matched to a gene: 2. The CDR3 spans 14 residues. The method was immunoSEQ multiplex PCR; TCRdb's version includes in-frame clones alone and lacks a portion of them. The sample consists of about 34,000 clones, around nine tenths of them appearing once. Memory T cells were CD45RO+, naive were CD45RA+, sorted by FACS. This clone was found once. Its cognate antigen is unknown. General study findings and limits: Considerable individual heterogeneity was seen in alloreactive memory CD8+ T cells. Memory CD8+ T cells were the most oligoclonal; naive cells were highly diverse.

The material sequenced was naive CD4+ T cells from blood. Subset reported: CD45RA+ naive T cells. This TCR came from a human donor in good health. V gene TRBV10-3 combines with J gene TRBJ2-1, with 8 bases matching TRBD2. As DNA, the CDR3 is TGTGCCATCAGAAGCGGGGGTTCCTACAATGAGCAGTTCTTC. Translated: CAIRSGGSYNEQFF.